The 30 T cell receptor beta chains reported below all come from one sample, sequenced in a study of blood T cell repertoires in COVID-19. TCRdb's table, derived via immunoSEQ multiplex PCR, lists solely in-frame clones and lacks some. The table shows approximately 150,000 clones, with more than 70% occurring only once. Input material: PBMCs or T cells enriched from blood (not recorded which). The receptors come from a man aged 55 to 70 who had recovered from COVID-19.

This chain uses TRBV2 with TRBJ2-5; unclear D gene. V was pared by 4 bases and J by 5 bases, with 8 bases between. The germline gives CDR1 SNHLY, CDR2 FYNNEI. The CDR3 is made up of 12 amino acids. The CDR3 nucleotides read TGTGCCAGCAGTGCTGACGGGGAGACCCAGTACTTC. This codes for CASSADGETQYF.

CDR3 in DNA: TGTGCCAGCAGTTCGGGTCTGAACACTGAAGCTTTCTTT. Translation: CASSSGLNTEAFF. The genes are TRBV27 and TRBJ1-1; no clear D. Trimming shortened V by 4 bases and J by 0 bases, and 6 bases separated the two germline ends. The V gene's germline CDR1 is MNHEY and CDR2 SMNVEV (reference sequence). The CDR3 runs to 13 residues.

The V gene is TRBV7-2, the J gene TRBJ2-1; 8 bases line up with TRBD2. This CDR3 comprises 16 residues. J gave up 5 bases and V 0 bases, and 6 bases lay outside the gene matches. Germline values: CDR1 SGHTA, CDR2 FQGNSA. The CDR3 DNA reads as TGTGCCAGCAGCTTAGCCCCCACTAGCGGAAACAATGAGCAGTTCTTC. It specifies CASSLAPTSGNNEQFF.

V and J are TRBV5-1 and TRBJ1-5; weak D call: TRBD1 (5 bases). V lost 5 bases to trimming and J lost 5 bases, with 17 bases between them. Germline V gene sequence: CDR1 SGHRS, CDR2 YFSETQ. The CDR3 has 15 residues. The CDR3 protein is CASSSEPGRYQPQHF. The DNA of the CDR3 is TGCGCCAGCAGTTCCGAACCAGGGAGGTATCAGCCCCAGCATTTT.

The rearrangement joins TRBV6-5 to TRBJ1-1, with 9 positions matching TRBD1. CDR1 and CDR2 from the germline V gene are MNHEY and SVGAGI. Unmatched junction bases numbered 13, after V lost 6 bases and J lost 8 bases. The CDR3 extends over 15 amino acids. The CDR3 DNA reads TGTGCCAGCAGCCGCGGGACAGGGTTCGGTATAGAAGCTTTCTTT. This encodes CASSRGTGFGIEAFF.

This chain links TRBV27 with TRBJ2-1; the match to TRBD2 covers 7 bases. Germline CDR1 and CDR2: MNHEY and SMNVEV (reference sequence). CDR3 length: 14 residues. J was trimmed by 6 bases and V by 2 bases; bases with no gene match: 4. As DNA, the CDR3 is TGTGCCAGCAGTTTAATTGGCGGGGGCAATGAGCAGTTCTTC. Its protein is CASSLIGGGNEQFF.

This clone occurred once. The chain links TRBV18 to TRBJ1-6, with 7 bases identical to TRBD1. V trimming: 1 base; J trimming: 4 bases; junction bases outside the gene matches: 19. Germline loops: CDR1 KGHSH, CDR2 LQKENI. The CDR3 contains 21 residues. The DNA for the CDR3 is TGTGCCAGCTCACCACGAACTTCTAAATTGGGACAGCCGAATTATAATTCACCCCTCCACTTT. Translating it yields CASSPRTSKLGQPNYNSPLHF.

The chain uses TRBV29-1 and TRBJ2-7; 7 positions agree with TRBD1. V shed 0 bases, J shed 0 bases, and the junction held 8 bases outside the gene matches. Germline V CDR1 and CDR2: SQVTM, ANQGSEA. The CDR3 consists of 16 residues. The CDR3 reads CSVEESGTASSYEQYF. The CDR3 DNA sequence: TGCAGCGTTGAAGAATCCGGGACAGCTAGCTCCTACGAGCAGTACTTC.

The chain is built from TRBV19 and TRBJ1-4, with no clear D. Between the trimmed V and J ends, which lost 0 bases and 5 bases, there was a span of 4 bases. The CDR3 contains 13 residues. Per germline, CDR1 LNHDA and CDR2 SQIVND (reference sequence). CDR3 in amino acids: CASSIDGNEKLFF. CDR3 in DNA: TGTGCCAGTAGTATAGACGGGAATGAAAAACTGTTTTTT. Looking up the rest from reference TRBV19 and TRBJ1-4 gives the full variable domain: DGGITQSPKYLFRKEGQNVTLSCEQNLNHDAMYWYRQDPGQGLRLIYYSQIVNDFQKGDIAEGYSVSREKKESFPLTVTSAQKNPTAFYLCASSIDGNEKLFFGSGTQLSVL.

This clone was detected once. The chain couples TRBV18 to TRBJ2-3; 8 bases are shared with TRBD2. The CDR3 runs to 15 residues. The V gene's germline CDR1 is KGHSH and CDR2 LQKENI. After removal of 4 bases from V and 0 bases from J, the junction contained 3 bases not matched to a gene. The CDR3 sequence: CASSRTSPSTDTQYF. The DNA for the CDR3 is TGTGCCAGCTCACGGACTAGCCCGAGCACAGATACGCAGTATTTT.

The V and J genes are TRBV11-2 and TRBJ2-5; a weak D match, TRBD1 (5 bases). The germline V gene encodes CDR1 SGHAT and CDR2 FQNNGV. The length of the CDR3 is 19 residues. V was pared by 1 base and J by 0 bases, with 21 bases between. The CDR3 region is CASSLGRAVVQANQETQYF. Here the CDR3 DNA reads TGTGCCAGCAGCTTAGGCCGGGCGGTTGTACAGGCCAACCAAGAGACCCAGTACTTC.

This clone was seen many times. The chain uses TRBV10-3 and TRBJ2-7; 9 bases are shared with TRBD1. Germline trimming cut 10 bases from V and 5 bases from J; bases unmatched to any gene: 6. Per the germline V gene, CDR1 is ENHRY and CDR2 is SYGVKD. The CDR3 extends over 12 amino acids. CDR3 region: CASWGQGDEQYF. CDR3 in DNA: TGTGCCAGCTGGGGACAGGGTGACGAGCAGTACTTC.

The chain joins TRBV5-4 to TRBJ2-3; no clear D. Trimming removed 4 bases from V and 1 base from J, with 13 bases in between. The CDR3 totals 15 residues. The V gene's germline CDR1 is SGHNT and CDR2 YYREEE (reference sequence). CDR3 amino acids: CASSRTPIRTDTQYF. CDR3 bases: TGTGCCAGCAGCCGCACTCCGATACGCACAGATACGCAGTATTTT.

The rearrangement uses TRBV5-6 and TRBJ2-7, with 8 bases aligning to TRBD1. V lost 0 bases, J lost 6 bases, and 8 bases stayed unmatched. Germline CDR1 reads SGHDT; CDR2 reads YYEEEE. CDR3 size: 15 residues. The CDR3 reads CASSLEGRGPSEQYF. The CDR3 region has the DNA TGTGCCAGCAGCTTGGAGGGCAGGGGGCCGTCCGAGCAGTACTTC.

The chain joins TRBV6-5 to TRBJ1-1, with D tentatively TRBD1 (5 bases). CDR3 length: 13 residues. The V and J ends lost 8 bases and 3 bases respectively, with 13 bases between them. CDR1 and CDR2 from the germline V gene are MNHEY and SVGAGI. For the CDR3, the DNA is TGTGCCAGCTCGGAGGGGCGGTACACTGAAGCTTTCTTT. Residues: CASSEGRYTEAFF.

This clone was counted a few times. The J gene is TRBJ2-5, the V gene TRBV12-3 or TRBV12-4; the D is unclear. V gave up 3 bases and J gave up 4 bases, with 6 bases separating them. CDR3 length: 12 amino acids. CDR3 protein: CASSFSRETQYF. The CDR3 coding sequence is TGTGCCAGCAGTTTTTCCAGAGAGACCCAGTACTTC.

This clone was picked up a small number of times. The chain uses TRBV9 and TRBJ1-1, with 7 bases lining up with TRBD1. Germline CDR1 reads SGDLS; CDR2 reads YYNGEE. The CDR3 contains 15 residues. The trim removed 3 bases at V and 7 bases at J, leaving 12 bases unmatched. In nucleotides, the CDR3 is TGTGCCAGCAGCGGACTACAGGGGACGGGAATTGAAGCTTTCTTT. It codes for CASSGLQGTGIEAFF. Looking up the rest from reference TRBV9 and TRBJ1-1 gives the full variable domain: DSGVTQTPKHLITATGQRVTLRCSPRSGDLSVYWYQQSLDQGLQFLIQYYNGEERAKGNILERFSAQQFPDLHSELNLSSLELGDSALYFCASSGLQGTGIEAFFGQGTRLTVV.

The chain couples TRBV12-3 or TRBV12-4 to TRBJ1-1, with D tentatively TRBD1 (5 bases). The CDR3 covers 12 residues. Trimming pared 5 bases from V and 3 bases from J, leaving 7 bases between. This CDR3 reads CASSRQHTEAFF. The CDR3 DNA sequence: TGTGCCAGCAGTCGACAGCACACTGAAGCTTTCTTT.

The chain has TRBV6-5 and TRBJ1-2; 9 bases line up with TRBD1. This CDR3 is built from 15 residues. Germline CDR1 MNHEY, CDR2 SVGAGI. The V and J ends lost 2 bases and 4 bases, in that order; junction bases with no gene match: 5. In nucleotides, the CDR3 is TGTGCCAGCAGTTACACGGACAGGGGCACCTATGGCTACACCTTC. Translating gives CASSYTDRGTYGYTF.

V and J are TRBV28 and TRBJ1-2, with TRBD1 as a possible D gene (5 bases). V lost 3 bases to trimming and J lost 2 bases, with 19 bases between them. CDR3 length: 17 amino acids. CDR1 MDHEN and CDR2 SYDVKM come from the germline V gene. The chain's CDR3 is CASSFAGRLPYNYGYTF. The CDR3 coding sequence is TGTGCCAGCAGTTTTGCGGGGCGACTTCCGTACAACTATGGCTACACCTTC.

The chain carries TRBV28 and TRBJ2-7; possibly TRBD1 for D (6 bases). Germline V CDR1 and CDR2: MDHEN, SYDVKM. The CDR3 is made up of 14 amino acids. V lost 2 bases, J lost 6 bases, and 14 bases lay in between. The CDR3 region is CASSLLRIGGEQYF. The CDR3 coding sequence is TGTGCCAGCAGTTTACTCCGGATAGGGGGCGAGCAGTACTTC.

DNA for the CDR3: TGTGCCAGCCACGAACTAGACTATGGCTACACCTTC. This gives the protein CASHELDYGYTF. The V gene is TRBV6-5, the J gene TRBJ1-2; no definite D call. Germline V gene lookup returns CDR1 MNHEY and CDR2 SVGAGI. The CDR3 covers 12 residues. The V gene lost 8 bases and the J gene lost 3 bases, with 10 bases spanning the gap.

The genes are TRBV7-2 and TRBJ1-2, with 7 nucleotides matching TRBD1. The CDR3 loop spans 14 amino acids. Germline CDR1 is SGHTA and CDR2 is FQGNSA. The V gene end was trimmed by 5 bases and the J gene end by 4 bases; junction bases not matched to a gene: 7. The CDR3 nucleotides are TGTGCCAGCAGCGTAGGACAGGCGAGCTATGGCTACACCTTC. It translates to CASSVGQASYGYTF.

The chain combines TRBV12-3 or TRBV12-4 with TRBJ1-3, with 7 bases matching TRBD1. The V and J ends lost 3 bases and 14 bases, in that order; junction bases with no gene match: 4. The CDR3 sequence is 11 residues long. In nucleotides, the CDR3 is TGTGCCAGCAGTTTCGGGACAGAGTTATATTTT. This encodes CASSFGTELYF.

The chain uses TRBV5-1 and TRBJ1-1; D perhaps matches TRBD1 (6 bases). Trimming cost V 4 bases and J 1 base, with 14 bases left between them. Germline CDR1 SGHRS, CDR2 YFSETQ. There are 15 residues in the CDR3. The CDR3 spells CASSPEGEPNTEAFF. The CDR3 nucleotides are TGCGCCAGCAGCCCAGAGGGGGAACCGAACACTGAAGCTTTCTTT.

As concerns this clone: Being one base from a much bigger clone, this may be a read error. The gene calls are TRBV11-2 and TRBJ1-6; D gene unclear. The V end was cut by 4 bases, the J end by 5 bases, with 3 bases between. Germline V gene data show CDR1 as SGHAT and CDR2 as FQNNGV. CDR3 length: 12 residues. For the CDR3, the DNA is TGTGCCAGCAGCTCAAATAATTCACCCCTCCACTTT. As protein: CASSSNNSPLHF.

This sequence joins TRBV29-1 and TRBJ1-2; perhaps TRBD1 as D (5 bases). The CDR3 runs 14 residues. The germline V gene has CDR1 SQVTM and CDR2 ANQGSEA. V shed 4 bases and J shed 2 bases, with 14 bases lying between them. CDR3 region: CSVARPPGNYGYTF. The CDR3 DNA reads TGCAGCGTTGCCAGGCCCCCAGGGAACTATGGCTACACCTTC.

CDR3 sequence reads: CASSRGGVYNSPLHF. DNA for the CDR3: TGTGCCAGCAGCAGGGGGGGGGTCTATAATTCACCCCTCCACTTT. V and J are TRBV7-9 and TRBJ1-6, with D perhaps matching TRBD1 (6 bases). CDR1 SEHNR and CDR2 FQNEAQ come from the germline V gene (reference sequence). CDR3 length: 15 residues. V was shortened by 5 bases and J by 3 bases, with 11 bases between the two germline ends.

The V gene is TRBV28, the J gene TRBJ2-1; D unclear. With 5 bases removed from V and 10 bases from J, the gap between germline ends came to 12 bases. The CDR3 is 12 amino acids. The germline V gene has CDR1 MDHEN and CDR2 SYDVKM. CDR3: CASSLRWREQFF. CDR3 DNA sequence: TGTGCCAGCAGTCTCCGCTGGAGAGAGCAGTTCTTC.

This clone showed up just once. This same CDR3 is encoded by further DNA sequences in the sample. V usage is TRBV7-3 and J usage is TRBJ2-2; 9 bases are shared with TRBD2. This CDR3 has 14 amino acids. CDR1 and CDR2 (germline): SGHTA, FQGTGA. Unmatched junction bases numbered 5, after V lost 6 bases and J lost 6 bases. The CDR3 region is CASSPAGGPGELFF. CDR3 DNA sequence: TGTGCCAGCAGTCCAGCGGGAGGACCCGGGGAGCTGTTTTTT.